Listed below are T cell receptor beta chains from one sample, sequenced in a study of OX40 agonist ivuxolimab in advanced cancers. Only in-frame clones appear in the TCRdb table, and some are missing; sequencing was by immunoSEQ multiplex PCR. The sample holds about 88,000 clones; approximately 85% are singletons and the top ten take roughly 0.22%. The material sequenced was CD4+ or CD8+ T cells sorted from blood, taken in a trial of the OX40 agonist ivuxolimab. These receptors were taken from an adult with an advanced solid tumor such as melanoma, head and neck, liver or kidney cancer. The CDR3 runs from the conserved cysteine through the conserved F or W. The D gene is left open where the match is weak. A clone size is listed for some rows: how often the clone was seen (once, few, many), or a class if it is expanded.

TRBJ1-4 | TRBV7-8 | . | . | TGTGCCAGCAGCTTGACCTCCTCAGGGGAAAAACTGTTTTTT | CASSLTSSGEKLFF
TRBJ2-1 | TRBV18 | TRBD1 | . | TGTGCCAGCTCACGGGGGACAGGGGAAGGCGAGCAGTTCTTC | CASSRGTGEGEQFF
TRBJ2-1 | TRBV5-4 | TRBD1 | . | TGTGCCAGCAGCTTGGCCGGGACAGGGACCCTAAATGAGCAGTTCTTC | CASSLAGTGTLNEQFF
TRBJ2-6 | TRBV7-9 | . | . | TGTGCCAGCAAACAGGGCCCCCTCTGGGCCAACGTCCTGACTTTC | CASKQGPLWANVLTF
TRBJ2-1 | TRBV5-1 | TRBD1 | . | TGCGCCAGCAGCTTGGGACAGGGCCGCGGGAATGAGCAGTTCTTC | CASSLGQGRGNEQFF
TRBJ1-3 | TRBV7-3 | . | few | TGTGCCAGCAGCTTCTATGGGTTTTTTTGGTATTTT | CASSFYGFFWYF
TRBJ1-5 | TRBV7-9 | TRBD1 | . | TGTGCCAGCAGCTTAGGGACAGGGGGCGCGAGCAATCAGCCCCAGCATTTT | CASSLGTGGASNQPQHF
TRBJ1-4 | TRBV18 | . | . | TGTGCCAGCTCACCTCATCCAGAAGAAAAACTGTTTTTT | CASSPHPEEKLFF
TRBJ2-7 | TRBV19 | . | . | TGTGCCAGTAGTGCCGGACGCTCCTACGAGCAGTACTTC | CASSAGRSYEQYF
TRBJ2-5 | TRBV5-6 | TRBD1 | . | TGTGCCAGCAGCGGGACAGGTGCTGGCCAAGAGACCCAGTACTTC | CASSGTGAGQETQYF
TRBJ1-2 | TRBV18 | . | . | TGTGCCAGCTCACTCTTCACCGGGACGCTGGACTATGGCTACACCTTC | CASSLFTGTLDYGYTF
TRBJ2-3 | TRBV4-3 | TRBD2 | once | TGCGCCAGCAGCCAAGCACCTGGTAGCGGGTACACCACAGATACGCAGTATTTT | CASSQAPGSGYTTDTQYF
TRBJ2-6 | TRBV19 | . | . | TGTGCCAGTACCCTCGACGTGGGGGCCGGGGCCAACGTCCTGACTTTC | CASTLDVGAGANVLTF
TRBJ1-1 | TRBV6-1 | . | . | TGTGCCAGCAGTGAACGGGGGATGAACACTGAAGCTTTCTTT | CASSERGMNTEAFF
TRBJ2-1 | TRBV5-1 | . | . | TGCGCCAGCAGCTTACAGGAGCGAGGACGTAATGAGCAGTTCTTC | CASSLQERGRNEQFF
TRBJ2-5 | TRBV21-1 | . | . | TGTGCCAGCAGCAAATCTCGAGCGGGACACCCCGAGACCCAGTACTTC | CASSKSRAGHPETQYF
TRBJ2-3 | TRBV28 | . | . | TGTGCCAGCAGCCCGGGCGGTAGGATGGATACGCAGTATTTT | CASSPGGRMDTQYF
TRBJ2-2 | TRBV9 | TRBD1 | . | TGTGCCAGCAGCGGGCCCCAGGGGACAGTGGCCGGGGAGCTGTTTTTT | CASSGPQGTVAGELFF
TRBJ2-2 | TRBV19 | . | . | TGTGCCAGTAGCCCGCTGGGACACAAACGCGCCGGGGAGCTGTTTTTT | CASSPLGHKRAGELFF
TRBJ2-2 | TRBV7-2 | . | . | TGTGCCAGCAGCTTAAGCCCTCTCGCGGGGGCCACCAGGACCGGGGAGCTGTTTTTT | CASSLSPLAGATRTGELFF
TRBJ1-1 | TRBV5-1 | TRBD1 | once | TGCGCCAGCAGCTTCGGTGTAGAACAGGGGGCAGGTACTGAAGCTTTCTTT | CASSFGVEQGAGTEAFF
TRBJ1-1 | TRBV29-1 | . | . | TGCAGCGTTGGTCGGGGCAACACTGAAGCTTTCTTT | CSVGRGNTEAFF
TRBJ2-7 | TRBV29-1 | TRBD1 | . | TGCAGCGTTACCGGGACAGGGGCTTCCGAGCAGTACTTC | CSVTGTGASEQYF
TRBJ2-2 | TRBV11-3 | TRBD2 | . | TGTGCCAGCAGCCTTCTAGCGGGAGGGTCCGGGGAGCTGTTTTTT | CASSLLAGGSGELFF
TRBJ1-1 | TRBV27 | . | . | TGTGCCAGCAGTGCCAGGCCCACTGAAGCTTTCTTT | CASSARPTEAFF
TRBJ2-4 | TRBV23-1 | . | . | TGCGCCAGCAGTCAAGCACGTATAGCCAAAAACATTCAGTACTTC | CASSQARIAKNIQYF
TRBJ2-5 | TRBV7-9 | TRBD2 | . | TGTGCCAGCAGCCGACTAGCCAACCAAGAGACCCAGTACTTC | CASSRLANQETQYF
TRBJ2-3 | TRBV27 | . | . | TGTGCCAGCAGTCCCACTCGGTGGCGGGGCACAGATACGCAGTATTTT | CASSPTRWRGTDTQYF
TRBJ1-5 | TRBV9 | . | . | TGTGCCAGCAGCGTAGCAGAGATGGGGTGGAGAAAGCCCCAGCATTTT | CASSVAEMGWRKPQHF
TRBJ2-3 | TRBV5-1 | . | once | TGCGCCAGCAGCCCGAGCACAGATACGCAGTATTTT | CASSPSTDTQYF
TRBJ2-1 | TRBV2 | TRBD2 | . | TGTGCCAGCCTTGGGGCTAGCGGGATGCCCCACGATGAGCAGTTCTTC | CASLGASGMPHDEQFF
TRBJ1-1 | TRBV5-1 | . | . | TGCGCCAGCAGCTTCATGGGGGGAGGAACTGAAGCTTTCTTT | CASSFMGGGTEAFF
TRBJ2-3 | TRBV5-1 | . | . | TGCGCCAGCAGCGTGGGCACAGATACGCAGTATTTT | CASSVGTDTQYF